The 2 T cell receptor beta chains below all came from one sample that was sequenced in a study of blood T cell repertoires in COVID-19. Profiling relied on immunoSEQ multiplex PCR, and the TCRdb table lists in-frame clones only, not all of them. The sample lists fewer than 75,000 clones, 79% occurring once. Sequenced sample: peripheral blood. Receptors were obtained from a man aged 60-69 years with acute or convalescent COVID-19.

This sequence joins TRBV4-2 and TRBJ1-5, with no clear D. Germline CDR1 LGHNA, CDR2 YNFKEQ. CDR3 length equals 15 residues. Trimming removed 0 bases from V and 4 bases from J, with 10 bases in between. The DNA of the CDR3 is TGTGCCAGCAGCCAAGAAATACAGCTAAATCAGCCCCAGCATTTT. Translating it yields CASSQEIQLNQPQHF.

V usage is TRBV9 and J usage is TRBJ1-1; TRBD1 might be the D (5 bases). Trimming took off 0 bases at V and 0 bases at J, with 15 bases between the two ends. This CDR3 has 17 residues. CDR1 SGDLS and CDR2 YYNGEE come from the germline V gene. The CDR3 loop reads CASSVAPGGEMNTEAFF. In DNA, the CDR3 is TGTGCCAGCAGCGTAGCTCCGGGAGGGGAGATGAACACTGAAGCTTTCTTT. Drawing the rest from reference TRBV9 and TRBJ1-1, the complete variable domain is DSGVTQTPKHLITATGQRVTLRCSPRSGDLSVYWYQQSLDQGLQFLIQYYNGEERAKGNILERFSAQQFPDLHSELNLSSLELGDSALYFCASSVAPGGEMNTEAFFGQGTRLTVV.